Below are 4 T cell receptor beta chains sequenced from a single sample in a study of T cells in tuberculosis. Profiling relied on immunoSEQ multiplex PCR, and the TCRdb table lists in-frame clones only, not all of them. Among 35,000 to 55,000 clones listed, roughly 96% were seen once. Material: PBMCs. These receptors all stem from a donor aged 10-29 years with latent tuberculosis or without tuberculosis infection.

The chain couples TRBV6-5 to TRBJ2-2; 9 nucleotides agree with TRBD1. This CDR3 comprises 14 residues. The germline V gene encodes CDR1 MNHEY and CDR2 SVGAGI. V lost 4 bases, J lost 7 bases, and 4 bases stayed unmatched. The CDR3 DNA reads as TGTGCCAGCAGTTGGACAGGGGATATCGGGGAGCTGTTTTTT. Residues: CASSWTGDIGELFF.

The CDR3 sequence is CATSARQVNTEAFF. DNA for the CDR3: TGTGCCACCAGCGCTAGACAGGTGAACACTGAAGCTTTCTTT. V usage is TRBV15 and J usage is TRBJ1-1, with D possibly matching TRBD1 (6 bases). The CDR3 totals 14 residues. V dropped 5 bases and J dropped 0 bases, with 10 bases sitting between them. Per germline, CDR1 LNHNV and CDR2 YYDKDF (reference sequence).

The chain carries TRBV7-3 and TRBJ2-2; TRBD2 is a possible D gene (5 bases). V shed 3 bases and J shed 0 bases, with 5 bases lying between them. This CDR3 has 14 residues. The germline V gene has CDR1 SGHTA and CDR2 FQGTGA. CDR3 region: CASSLGANTGELFF. DNA for the CDR3: TGTGCCAGCAGCTTGGGAGCGAACACCGGGGAGCTGTTTTTT.

The CDR3 DNA follows: TGTGCCAGCAGTTACTCAAGGCGTGGGGGCTCTGAAGCTTTCTTT. Residues: CASSYSRRGGSEAFF. The chain couples TRBV6-5 to TRBJ1-1, with a possible D match to TRBD1 (6 bases). The CDR3 is 15 residues long. V was pared by 0 bases and J by 6 bases, with 14 bases between. Per germline, CDR1 MNHEY and CDR2 SVGAGI.